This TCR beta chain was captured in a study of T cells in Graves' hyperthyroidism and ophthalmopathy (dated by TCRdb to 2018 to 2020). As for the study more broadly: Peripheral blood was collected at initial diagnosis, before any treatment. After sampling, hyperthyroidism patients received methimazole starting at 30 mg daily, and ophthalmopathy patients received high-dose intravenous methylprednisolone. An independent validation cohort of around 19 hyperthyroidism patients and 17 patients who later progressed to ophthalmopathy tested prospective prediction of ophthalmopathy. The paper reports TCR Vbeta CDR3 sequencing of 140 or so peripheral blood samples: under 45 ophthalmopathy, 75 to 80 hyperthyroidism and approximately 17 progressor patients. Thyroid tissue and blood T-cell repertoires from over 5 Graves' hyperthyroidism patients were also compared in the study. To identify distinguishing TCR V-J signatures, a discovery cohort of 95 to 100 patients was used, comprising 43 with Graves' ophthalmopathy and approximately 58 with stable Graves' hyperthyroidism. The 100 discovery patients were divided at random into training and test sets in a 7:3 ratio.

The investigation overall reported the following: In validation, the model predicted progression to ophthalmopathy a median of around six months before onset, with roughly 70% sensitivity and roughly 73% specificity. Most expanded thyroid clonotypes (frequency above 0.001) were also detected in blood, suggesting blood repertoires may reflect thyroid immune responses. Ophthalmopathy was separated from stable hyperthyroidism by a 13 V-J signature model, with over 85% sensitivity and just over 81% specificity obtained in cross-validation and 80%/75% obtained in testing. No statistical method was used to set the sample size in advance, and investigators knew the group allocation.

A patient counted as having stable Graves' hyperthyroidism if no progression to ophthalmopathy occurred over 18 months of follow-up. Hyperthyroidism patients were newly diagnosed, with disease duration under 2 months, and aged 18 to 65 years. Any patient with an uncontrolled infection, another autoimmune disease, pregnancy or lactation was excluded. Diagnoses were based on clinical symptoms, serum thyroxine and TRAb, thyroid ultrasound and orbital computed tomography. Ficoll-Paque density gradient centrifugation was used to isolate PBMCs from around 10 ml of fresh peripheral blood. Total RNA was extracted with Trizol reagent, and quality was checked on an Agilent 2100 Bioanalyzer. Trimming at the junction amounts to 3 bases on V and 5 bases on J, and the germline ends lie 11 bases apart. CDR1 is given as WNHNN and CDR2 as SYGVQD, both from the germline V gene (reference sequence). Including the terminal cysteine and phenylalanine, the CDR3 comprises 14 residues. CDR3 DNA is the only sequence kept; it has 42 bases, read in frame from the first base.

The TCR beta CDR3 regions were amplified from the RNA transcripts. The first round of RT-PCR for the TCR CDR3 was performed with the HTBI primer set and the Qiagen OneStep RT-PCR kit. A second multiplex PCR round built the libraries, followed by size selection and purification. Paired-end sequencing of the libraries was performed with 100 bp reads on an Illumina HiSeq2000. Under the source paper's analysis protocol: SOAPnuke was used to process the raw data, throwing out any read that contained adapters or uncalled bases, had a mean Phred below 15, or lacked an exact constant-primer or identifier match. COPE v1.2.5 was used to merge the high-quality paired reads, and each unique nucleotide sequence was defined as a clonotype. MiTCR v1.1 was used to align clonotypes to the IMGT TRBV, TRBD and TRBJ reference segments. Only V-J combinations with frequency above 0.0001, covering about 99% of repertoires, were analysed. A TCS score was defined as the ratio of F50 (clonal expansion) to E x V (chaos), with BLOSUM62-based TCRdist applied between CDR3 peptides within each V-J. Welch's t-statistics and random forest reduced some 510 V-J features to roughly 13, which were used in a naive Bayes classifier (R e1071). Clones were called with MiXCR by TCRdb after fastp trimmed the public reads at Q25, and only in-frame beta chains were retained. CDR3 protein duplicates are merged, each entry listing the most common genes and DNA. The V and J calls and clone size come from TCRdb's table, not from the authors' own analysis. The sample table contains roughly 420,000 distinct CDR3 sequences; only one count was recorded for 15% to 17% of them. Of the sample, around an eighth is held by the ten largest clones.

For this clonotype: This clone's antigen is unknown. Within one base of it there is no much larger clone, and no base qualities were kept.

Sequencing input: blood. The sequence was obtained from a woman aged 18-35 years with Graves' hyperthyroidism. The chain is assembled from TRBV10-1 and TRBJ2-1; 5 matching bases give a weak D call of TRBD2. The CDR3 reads CASSEPGINNEQFF. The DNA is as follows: TGCGCCAGCAGTGAACCGGGGATCAACAATGAGCAGTTCTTC.